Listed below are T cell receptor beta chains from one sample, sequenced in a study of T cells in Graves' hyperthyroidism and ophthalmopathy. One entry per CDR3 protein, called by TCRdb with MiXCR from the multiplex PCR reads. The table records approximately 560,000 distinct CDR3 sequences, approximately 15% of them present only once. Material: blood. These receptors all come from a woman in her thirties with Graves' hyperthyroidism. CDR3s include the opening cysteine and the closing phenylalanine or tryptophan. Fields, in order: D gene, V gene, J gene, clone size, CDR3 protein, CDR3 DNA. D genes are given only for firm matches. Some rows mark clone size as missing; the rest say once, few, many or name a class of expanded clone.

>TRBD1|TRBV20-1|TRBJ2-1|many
CSAPDMYRDSSYNEQFF
TGCAGTGCTCCCGACATGTACCGGGACAGCTCCTACAATGAGCAGTTCTTC
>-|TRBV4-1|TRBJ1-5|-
CASSQGESNQPQHF
TGCGCCAGCAGCCAAGGGGAATCCAATCAGCCCCAGCATTTT
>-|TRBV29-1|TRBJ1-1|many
CSVGRGMDTEAFF
TGCAGCGTTGGGCGGGGTATGGACACTGAAGCTTTCTTT
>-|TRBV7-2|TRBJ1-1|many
CASSLNFRGPTEAFF
TGTGCCAGCAGCTTAAATTTCCGGGGGCCCACTGAAGCTTTCTTT
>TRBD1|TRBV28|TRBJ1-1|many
CASSLPRGSMNTEAFF
TGTGCCAGCAGTTTACCCAGGGGGAGCATGAACACTGAAGCTTTCTTT
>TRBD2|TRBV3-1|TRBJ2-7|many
CASSLPPSSGGKYEQYF
TGTGCCAGCAGCCTCCCCCCTTCTAGCGGGGGAAAATACGAGCAGTACTTC
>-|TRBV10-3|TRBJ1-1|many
CAISEAGDNTEAFF
TGTGCCATCAGTGAGGCAGGGGACAACACTGAAGCTTTCTTT
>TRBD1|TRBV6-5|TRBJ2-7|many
CASSYSTGSEQYF
TGTGCCAGCAGTTACTCGACAGGGAGCGAGCAGTACTTC
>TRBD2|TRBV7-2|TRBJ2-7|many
CASSTTSGEAYEQYF
TGTGCCAGCAGTACTACTAGCGGGGAAGCCTACGAGCAGTACTTC
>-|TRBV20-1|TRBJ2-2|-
CSARVKRKLTNTGELFF
TGCAGTGCTAGAGTCAAGCGAAAATTGACGAACACCGGGGAGCTGTTTTTT
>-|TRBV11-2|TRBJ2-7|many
CASSLESQGPYEQYF
TGTGCCAGCAGCTTAGAGTCCCAGGGTCCCTACGAGCAGTACTTC
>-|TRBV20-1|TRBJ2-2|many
CSASLGADPNTGELFF
TGCAGTGCTAGCTTAGGCGCAGATCCGAACACCGGGGAGCTGTTTTTT
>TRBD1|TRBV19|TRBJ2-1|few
CASSDDRGQVSEQFF
TGTGCCAGTAGCGACGACAGGGGGCAGGTTAGTGAGCAGTTCTTC
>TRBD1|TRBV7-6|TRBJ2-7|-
CASSLYERGRKGSYEQYF
TGTGCCAGCAGCTTATACGAGAGGGGGCGGAAGGGCTCCTACGAGCAGTACTTC
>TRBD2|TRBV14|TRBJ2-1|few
CASSRPTSGNFEQFF
TGTGCCAGCAGCCGACCAACTAGCGGGAATTTTGAGCAGTTCTTC
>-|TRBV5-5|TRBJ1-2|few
CASSEKGRSGGYTF
TGTGCCAGCAGCGAGAAGGGAAGGAGTGGTGGCTACACCTTC
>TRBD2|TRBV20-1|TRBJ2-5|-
CSAPSWAGGETQYF
TGCAGTGCCCCCTCCTGGGCGGGAGGGGAGACCCAGTACTTC
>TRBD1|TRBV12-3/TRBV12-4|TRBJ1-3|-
CASSLRTGLGNTIYF
TGTGCCAGCAGTTTGAGGACAGGGTTAGGAAACACCATATATTTT
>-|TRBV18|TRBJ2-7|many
CASSPPDGPAEQYF
TGTGCCAGCTCACCACCCGACGGGCCGGCCGAGCAGTACTTC
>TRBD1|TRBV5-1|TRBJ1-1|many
CASSLAGTGPGRNTEAFF
TGCGCCAGCAGCTTGGCCGGGACAGGCCCCGGGCGGAACACTGAAGCTTTCTTT